This entry lists 27 T cell receptor beta chains sequenced from one sample in a study of OX40 agonist ivuxolimab in advanced cancers. This table comes from immunoSEQ multiplex PCR, and its TCRdb copy is limited to in-frame clones, with some not included. Among about 45,000 clones listed, 75% to 90% were seen once. The sample was CD4+ or CD8+ T cells sorted from blood, taken in a trial of the OX40 agonist ivuxolimab. The receptors here all came from an adult with an advanced solid tumor such as melanoma, head and neck, liver or kidney cancer.

V gene TRBV6-5 combines with J gene TRBJ2-3; 10 bases agree with TRBD2. This CDR3 has 16 amino acids. Germline V lookup: CDR1 MNHEY, CDR2 SVGAGI. V was clipped by 0 bases and J by 4 bases; unmatched bases: 4. Here the CDR3 reads CASSYSLAGVPDTQYF. The CDR3 DNA reads as TGTGCCAGCAGTTACTCTCTAGCGGGAGTTCCAGATACGCAGTATTTT.

This clone has just one count. The chain carries TRBV28 and TRBJ2-3; TRBD2 is a possible D gene (7 bases). Germline CDR1 is MDHEN and CDR2 is SYDVKM. The CDR3 is made up of 16 amino acids. V dropped 4 bases and J dropped 3 bases, with 17 bases sitting between them. CDR3 amino acids: CASSSAWGGGTDTQYF. The CDR3 bases are TGTGCCAGCAGTTCTGCTTGGGGGGGCGGGACAGATACGCAGTATTTT. Full variable domain (remainder filled in from reference TRBV28 and TRBJ2-3): DVKVTQSSRYLVKRTGEKVFLECVQDMDHENMFWYRQDPGLGLRLIYFSYDVKMKEKGDIPEGYSVSREKKERFSLILESASTNQTSMYLCASSSAWGGGTDTQYFGPGTRLTVL.

The rearrangement uses TRBV4-1 and TRBJ2-2; no clear D. The CDR3 runs to 14 residues. The germline V gene encodes CDR1 MGHRA and CDR2 YSYEKL. Trimming cost V 2 bases and J 4 bases, with 8 bases left between them. The CDR3 loop reads CASSQNSITGELFF. CDR3 DNA: TGCGCCAGCAGCCAAAACTCGATCACCGGGGAGCTGTTTTTT.

The gene calls are TRBV5-4 and TRBJ1-5; the D gene is possibly TRBD1 (5 bases). The CDR3 sequence is 14 residues long. V shed 1 base and J shed 2 bases, with 7 bases lying between them. CDR1 SGHNT and CDR2 YYREEE come from the germline V gene (reference sequence). CDR3 DNA: TGTGCCAGCAGCTTGATGGGGGGCAATCAGCCCCAGCATTTT. Protein sequence: CASSLMGGNQPQHF.

Sample share makes this clone medium-sized (0.01 to 0.1%). The chain joins TRBV2 to TRBJ1-1; D may be TRBD1 (6 bases). The CDR3 consists of 14 residues. Germline lookup yields CDR1 SNHLY and CDR2 FYNNEI. V gave up 6 bases and J gave up 4 bases, with 15 bases separating them. The chain's CDR3 is CASSTQGEVTEAFF. The CDR3, as DNA: TGTGCCAGCAGCACACAGGGAGAGGTCACTGAAGCTTTCTTT.

V gene TRBV29-1 combines with J gene TRBJ2-1, with a weak D call TRBD1 (5 bases). CDR3 length: 12 residues. Trimming left V 6 bases short and J 4 bases short, with 10 bases between. Germline CDR1 is SQVTM and CDR2 is ANQGSEA. CDR3 region: CSVSDTYNEQFF. CDR3 in DNA: TGCAGCGTCTCGGACACGTACAATGAGCAGTTCTTC.

The chain couples TRBV28 to TRBJ2-1; TRBD2 matches at 9 bases. Germline loops: CDR1 MDHEN, CDR2 SYDVKM. CDR3 size: 17 residues. Trimming cost V 2 bases and J 3 bases; bases outside gene matches: 8. CDR3 coding DNA: TGTGCCAGCAGTTTACGGGGGGAGCGGGAGGTCTACAATGAGCAGTTCTTC. Translated, it gives CASSLRGEREVYNEQFF.

The chain carries TRBV7-9 and TRBJ2-5; 8 bases fit TRBD1. This CDR3 spans 14 amino acids. The junction had 8 bases not matched to a gene; V was cut back by 6 bases and J by 5 bases. CDR1 is SEHNR and CDR2 is FQNEAQ in the germline V gene (reference sequence). In DNA, the CDR3 is TGTGCCAGCAGAAAACAGGGGGACGTGGAGACCCAGTACTTC. Translating gives CASRKQGDVETQYF.

The chain has TRBV11-2 and TRBJ2-7, with 11 bases aligning to TRBD1. Germline V gives CDR1 SGHAT, CDR2 FQNNGV. The CDR3 extends over 15 amino acids. V shed 1 base, J shed 2 bases, and the junction held 1 base outside the gene matches. The CDR3 DNA reads TGTGCCAGCAGCTTAGCGGGACAGGGGGCCTACGAGCAGTACTTC. This sequence encodes CASSLAGQGAYEQYF.

The chain combines TRBV27 with TRBJ2-7; D may be TRBD1 (6 bases). Germline V lookup: CDR1 MNHEY, CDR2 SMNVEV (reference sequence). V was pared by 5 bases and J by 3 bases, with 11 bases between. The CDR3 is 13 amino acids. The CDR3 protein is CASSSEQGYEQYF. The DNA for the CDR3 is TGTGCCAGCAGTAGTGAACAGGGCTACGAGCAGTACTTC.

This chain connects TRBV9 to TRBJ2-3; D ambiguous. Germline V gives CDR1 SGDLS, CDR2 YYNGEE. The ends were cut back, 1 base at V and 5 bases at J, with 8 bases in the middle. The CDR3 covers 13 residues. The DNA of the CDR3 is TGTGCCAGCAGCGTAACCACGGTAGATACGCAGTATTTT. Translation gives CASSVTTVDTQYF.

This chain connects TRBV13 to TRBJ2-3; the match to TRBD2 covers 13 bases. V gave up 3 bases and J gave up 3 bases; unmatched junction bases: 9. From germline, CDR1 is PRHDT and CDR2 FYEKMQ (reference sequence). CDR3 length: 18 amino acids. The CDR3 loop is CASSFPLEGLAGTDTQYF. The CDR3 nucleotides are TGTGCCAGCAGCTTCCCGCTAGAGGGACTAGCGGGGACAGATACGCAGTATTTT.

The V gene is TRBV4-2, the J gene TRBJ2-7; 9 positions agree with TRBD2. V was pared by 1 base and J by 0 bases, with 10 bases of the junction left unmatched. CDR1 and CDR2 (germline): LGHNA, YNFKEQ. CDR3 length equals 18 residues. The CDR3: CASSQGVGLAGTSYEQYF. The CDR3 DNA is TGTGCCAGCAGCCAAGGTGTAGGGCTAGCGGGAACCTCCTACGAGCAGTACTTC.

V gene TRBV6-5 combines with J gene TRBJ2-7, with TRBD1 identical over 7 bases. Per the germline V gene, CDR1 is MNHEY and CDR2 is SVGAGI. The trim removed 6 bases at V and 3 bases at J, leaving 11 bases unmatched. The CDR3 extends over 15 amino acids. The CDR3 sequence is CASSTQGIGHYEQYF. The CDR3 coding sequence is TGTGCCAGCAGCACACAGGGGATAGGTCACTACGAGCAGTACTTC.

J is TRBJ1-2 and V is TRBV29-1, with D uncertain. Germline assignment: CDR1 SQVTM and CDR2 ANQGSEA. This CDR3 has 13 residues. Trimming took off 3 bases at V and 4 bases at J, with 12 bases between the two ends. The CDR3: CSVEARNFYGYTF. The CDR3 region has the DNA TGCAGCGTTGAGGCCCGAAACTTCTATGGCTACACCTTC. Full variable domain (outside the CDR3, taken from reference TRBV29-1 and TRBJ1-2): SAVISQKPSRDICQRGTSLTIQCQVDSQVTMMFWYRQQPGQSLTLIATANQGSEATYESGFVIDKFPISRPNLTFSTLTVSNMSPEDSSIYLCSVEARNFYGYTFGSGTRLTVV.

This chain links TRBV5-6 with TRBJ2-1; D gene ambiguous. The ends were cut back, 2 bases at V and 3 bases at J, with 3 bases in the middle. Germline CDR1 is SGHDT and CDR2 is YYEEEE. The CDR3 is 12 residues long. The CDR3 nucleotides are TGTGCCAGCAGCTTTATCTACAATGAGCAGTTCTTC. Its translation: CASSFIYNEQFF. Together with reference TRBV5-6 and TRBJ2-1, the CDR3 gives the full variable domain: DAGVTQSPTHLIKTRGQQVTLRCSPKSGHDTVSWYQQALGQGPQFIFQYYEEEERQRGNFPDRFSGHQFPNYSSELNVNALLLGDSALYLCASSFIYNEQFFGPGTRLTVL.

CDR3: CSVLGWGVGGELFF. CDR3 DNA sequence: TGCAGCGTCCTAGGGTGGGGCGTTGGCGGGGAGCTGTTTTTT. V usage is TRBV29-1 and J usage is TRBJ2-2; D might be TRBD1 (5 bases). Trimming stripped 6 bases from V and 7 bases from J, with 18 bases between. Germline V gene lookup returns CDR1 SQVTM and CDR2 ANQGSEA. There are 14 residues in the CDR3.

This chain joins TRBV28 and TRBJ2-7, with D perhaps matching TRBD1 (6 bases). Per the germline V gene, CDR1 is MDHEN and CDR2 is SYDVKM. This CDR3 is 12 amino acids long. Deletions cut 10 bases from V and 3 bases from J, with 13 bases between. For the CDR3, the DNA is TGTGCCATATCGGACAGCAACTACGAGCAGTACTTC. This gives the protein CAISDSNYEQYF.

In its sample, this clone was seen once. J is TRBJ1-6 and V is TRBV27; D gene unclear. Trimming shortened V by 7 bases and J by 2 bases, and 9 bases separated the two germline ends. The CDR3 sequence is 14 residues long. The germline CDR1 and CDR2 sequences are MNHEY and SMNVEV (reference sequence). The CDR3 sequence is CASTPAAYNSPLHF. The CDR3 DNA sequence: TGTGCCAGCACTCCCGCAGCCTATAATTCACCCCTCCACTTT.

The chain carries TRBV9 and TRBJ2-1, with D tentatively TRBD2 (6 bases). Trimming took off 3 bases at V and 6 bases at J, with 16 bases between the two ends. Germline values: CDR1 SGDLS, CDR2 YYNGEE. The CDR3 covers 15 residues. CDR3: CASSARGLVFNEQFF. In DNA, the CDR3 is TGTGCCAGCAGCGCGCGGGGCCTAGTGTTCAATGAGCAGTTCTTC.

The chain has TRBV7-9 and TRBJ2-1; D may match TRBD1 or TRBD2 (5 bases each). The length of the CDR3 is 14 residues. V dropped 1 base and J dropped 10 bases, with 14 bases sitting between them. In germline, CDR1 is SEHNR, CDR2 FQNEAQ (reference sequence). For the CDR3, the DNA is TGTGCCAGCAGCTTAGTAGGGCCGGGACCGGAGCAGTTCTTC. Residues: CASSLVGPGPEQFF.

The V call is TRBV7-2, the J call TRBJ2-3; D is unclear. This CDR3 spans 15 amino acids. The V end was cut by 2 bases, the J end by 3 bases, with 12 bases between. Germline CDR1 is SGHTA and CDR2 is FQGNSA. CDR3 in DNA: TGTGCCAGCAGCTTATTGAGTACCCCTACAGATACGCAGTATTTT. Its protein product is CASSLLSTPTDTQYF.

Within the sample, this clone is medium-sized. CDR3 bases: TGTGCCAGCAGTTACTCGGGACTAGCGGGAGATGAGCAGTACTTC. Amino acid sequence: CASSYSGLAGDEQYF. V gene TRBV6-5 combines with J gene TRBJ2-7; TRBD2 aligns across 14 bases. Germline-derived CDR1 and CDR2 are MNHEY and SVGAGI. This CDR3 region has 15 residues. The V gene end was trimmed by 0 bases and the J gene end by 7 bases; junction bases not matched to a gene: 2.

V and J are TRBV27 and TRBJ2-7; 8 bases are shared with TRBD1. Looked up from germline, CDR1 is MNHEY and CDR2 is SMNVEV (reference sequence). CDR3 size: 16 residues. The V gene end was trimmed by 3 bases and the J gene end by 2 bases; junction bases not matched to a gene: 9. For the CDR3, the DNA is TGTGCCAGCAGTTTTTCTCCCGGGACAGGTACCTACGAGCAGTACTTC. Its protein product is CASSFSPGTGTYEQYF.

This chain links TRBV5-4 with TRBJ2-5; 8 bases map to TRBD2. The CDR3 is made up of 15 amino acids. Germline trimming cut 2 bases from V and 5 bases from J; bases unmatched to any gene: 8. CDR1 SGHNT and CDR2 YYREEE come from the germline V gene (reference sequence). The CDR3 reads CASSFTRGGRETQYF. CDR3 DNA sequence: TGTGCCAGCAGCTTTACACGGGGGGGCCGGGAGACCCAGTACTTC.

This chain links TRBV28 with TRBJ2-7, with 7 bases identical to TRBD1. V lost 5 bases to trimming and J lost 6 bases; unmatched junction nucleotides: 10. The germline gives CDR1 MDHEN, CDR2 SYDVKM. This CDR3 comprises 14 residues. CDR3: CASSPAPRGSEQYF. In DNA, the CDR3 is TGTGCCAGCAGTCCCGCCCCCAGGGGGAGCGAGCAGTACTTC.

The chain joins TRBV18 to TRBJ2-2; 8 bases fit TRBD1. V lost 2 bases and J lost 0; bases outside the gene matches: 2. The CDR3 has 16 amino acids. The germline CDR1 and CDR2 sequences are KGHSH and LQKENI. For the CDR3, the DNA is TGTGCCAGCTCACCAGCAGGGGGCACGAACACCGGGGAGCTGTTTTTT. This gives the protein CASSPAGGTNTGELFF.